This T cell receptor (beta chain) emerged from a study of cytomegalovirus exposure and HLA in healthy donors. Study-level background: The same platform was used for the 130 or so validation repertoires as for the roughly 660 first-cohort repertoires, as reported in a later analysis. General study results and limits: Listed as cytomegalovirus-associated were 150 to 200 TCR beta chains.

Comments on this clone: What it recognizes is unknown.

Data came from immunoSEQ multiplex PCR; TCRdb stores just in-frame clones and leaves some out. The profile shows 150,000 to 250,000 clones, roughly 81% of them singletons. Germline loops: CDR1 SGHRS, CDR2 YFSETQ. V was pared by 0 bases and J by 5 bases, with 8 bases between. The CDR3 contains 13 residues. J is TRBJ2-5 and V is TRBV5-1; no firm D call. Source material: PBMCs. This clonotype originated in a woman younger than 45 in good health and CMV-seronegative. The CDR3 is CASSLEAGETQYF. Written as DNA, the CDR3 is TGCGCCAGCAGCTTGGAAGCCGGGGAGACCCAGTACTTC.